One and the same sample provided the 13 T cell receptor beta chains below, sequenced in a study of Tregs in tolerant kidney transplant recipients. The data were produced by immunoSEQ multiplex PCR, yet TCRdb's version contains in-frame clones alone and is incomplete. The data contain roughly 80,000 clones, roughly nine tenths of them singletons. Recipients received nonmyeloablative bone marrow transplants from related graft donors, with transient mixed chimerism. Sequenced here: CD4+ T cells from blood (PBMCs), sampled 24 months after the transplant. These receptors were collected from a human patient who received a combined kidney and bone marrow transplant. Some of the T cells may derive from the graft donor.

V is TRBV9 and J is TRBJ2-3; a possible D gene is TRBD1 (6 bases). Trimming took 3 bases from V and 12 from J, leaving 17 bases between them. The CDR3 covers 13 residues. Germline values: CDR1 SGDLS, CDR2 YYNGEE. Here the CDR3 DNA reads TGTGCCAGCAGCGCTAATACCGGGACACCCCAGTATTTT. It encodes CASSANTGTPQYF.

The V call is TRBV4-1, the J call TRBJ2-4; TRBD2 matches 12 bases. Germline trimming cut 1 base from V and 0 bases from J; bases unmatched to any gene: 4. This CDR3 comprises 18 residues. The germline V gene encodes CDR1 MGHRA and CDR2 YSYEKL. The CDR3 DNA sequence: TGCGCCAGCAGCCAAGCTAGCGGGAGGGGGTTAGCCAAAAACATTCAGTACTTC. As protein: CASSQASGRGLAKNIQYF.

The CDR3 here is CASSFEGGDNEKLFF. The CDR3 DNA sequence: TGTGCCAGCAGCTTCGAGGGAGGAGATAATGAAAAACTGTTTTTT. The genes are TRBV7-9 and TRBJ1-4; no reliable D call. CDR3 size: 15 residues. Trimming removed 3 bases at V and 4 bases at J, with 12 bases between. Germline V gene data show CDR1 as SEHNR and CDR2 as FQNEAQ (reference sequence). Together with reference TRBV7-9 and TRBJ1-4, the CDR3 gives the full variable domain: DTGVSQNPRHKITKRGQNVTFRCDPISEHNRLYWYRQTLGQGPEFLTYFQNEAQLEKSRLLSDRFSAERPKGSFSTLEIQRTEQGDSAMYLCASSFEGGDNEKLFFGSGTQLSVL.

The rearrangement joins TRBV5-1 to TRBJ2-2, with 13 bases lining up with TRBD2. Germline loops: CDR1 SGHRS, CDR2 YFSETQ. The CDR3 is made up of 19 amino acids. J lost 0 bases, V lost 4 bases, and 9 bases had no gene match. Here the CDR3 DNA reads TGCGCCAGCAGCCTGACTAGCGGGGGGAGGCATACGAACACCGGGGAGCTGTTTTTT. Its translation is CASSLTSGGRHTNTGELFF.

The chain links TRBV7-6 to TRBJ1-2; D may be TRBD1 (6 bases). This CDR3 spans 12 amino acids. CDR1 SGHVS and CDR2 FNYEAQ come from the germline V gene. The V and J ends lost 5 bases and 4 bases respectively, with 8 bases between them. The CDR3 sequence: CASSTTGYGYTF. CDR3 coding DNA: TGTGCCAGCAGCACGACAGGCTATGGCTACACCTTC.

V usage is TRBV28 and J usage is TRBJ1-5; D might be TRBD1 (5 bases). The CDR3 consists of 15 residues. The germline V and J ends were trimmed by 4 bases and 3 bases, with 13 bases remaining between them. Germline V gives CDR1 MDHEN, CDR2 SYDVKM. The CDR3 DNA is TGTGCCAGCAGTTGGCCGGGGGAGCACAATCAGCCCCAGCATTTT. This encodes CASSWPGEHNQPQHF.

The chain is built from TRBV5-4 and TRBJ1-2, with 9 bases fitting TRBD1. From germline, CDR1 is SGHNT and CDR2 YYREEE (reference sequence). J lost 4 bases, V lost 0 bases, and 1 base had no gene match. CDR3 length equals 14 residues. The CDR3 DNA reads as TGTGCCAGCAGCTTGGACAGGGGGCCCTATGGCTACACCTTC. Translating gives CASSLDRGPYGYTF.

This chain links TRBV11-2 with TRBJ2-3, with 8 positions matching TRBD2. Looked up from germline, CDR1 is SGHAT and CDR2 is FQNNGV. The CDR3 extends over 16 amino acids. With V trimmed by 4 bases and J by 3 bases, 9 bases remained unmatched. The CDR3 protein is CASSYTAGGGTDTQYF. The CDR3 DNA is TGTGCCAGCAGCTATACCGCGGGGGGTGGAACAGATACGCAGTATTTT.

This clone appeared a single time. V usage is TRBV9 and J usage is TRBJ1-2, with D perhaps TRBD1 (6 bases). CDR3 length: 15 residues. The V end lost 0 bases, the J end lost 3 bases, and 12 bases lay between the germline ends. Germline CDR1 is SGDLS and CDR2 is YYNGEE. CDR3 amino acids: CASSVGNRADYGYTF. The CDR3 coding sequence is TGTGCCAGCAGCGTAGGAAACAGGGCGGACTATGGCTACACCTTC.

The chain employs TRBV4-2 and TRBJ1-6; tentatively, D is TRBD1 (6 bases). The V end lost 6 bases, the J end lost 7 bases, and 19 bases lay between the germline ends. In germline, CDR1 is LGHNA, CDR2 YNFKEQ. This CDR3 has 16 amino acids. In DNA, the CDR3 is TGTGCCAGCAGGGACAGCCAGGCGGGAGGCAATTCACCCCTCCACTTT. This translates into CASRDSQAGGNSPLHF.

The chain has TRBV5-4 and TRBJ2-5; 7 nucleotides align to TRBD1. The trim removed 4 bases at V and 2 bases at J, leaving 8 bases unmatched. Germline lookup yields CDR1 SGHNT and CDR2 YYREEE (reference sequence). The CDR3 contains 15 residues. In DNA form, the CDR3 reads TGTGCCAGCAGCGACCCCGGGACAGTTCAAGAGACCCAGTACTTC. Its translation: CASSDPGTVQETQYF.

CDR3 DNA sequence: TGTGCCAGCAGCCCCACTAGCGGGAGAGGGGGCTCCTACAATGAGCAGTTCTTC. It encodes CASSPTSGRGGSYNEQFF. V gene TRBV7-3 combines with J gene TRBJ2-1; 11 nucleotides line up with TRBD2. The CDR3 has 18 amino acids. V lost 5 bases to trimming and J lost 0 bases; unmatched junction nucleotides: 9. CDR1 SGHTA and CDR2 FQGTGA come from the germline V gene.

V is TRBV2 and J is TRBJ1-4, with 9 bases that match TRBD1. The junction had 5 bases not matched to a gene; V was cut back by 5 bases and J by 7 bases. This CDR3 spans 14 amino acids. Germline CDR1 SNHLY, CDR2 FYNNEI. DNA for the CDR3: TGTGCCAGCAGTATGACAGGGGGAAGTGAAAAACTGTTTTTT. It yields the protein CASSMTGGSEKLFF. Complete variable domain (other parts from reference TRBV2 and TRBJ1-4): EPEVTQTPSHQVTQMGQEVILRCVPISNHLYFYWYRQILGQKVEFLVSFYNNEISEKSEIFDDQFSVERPDGSNFTLKIRSTKLEDSAMYFCASSMTGGSEKLFFGSGTQLSVL.